Listed below are T cell receptor beta chains from one sample, sequenced in a study of blood T cell repertoires in COVID-19. Some clones are missing from TCRdb's copy, which holds only in-frame ones; the method was immunoSEQ multiplex PCR. The sample consists of about 150,000 clones, around 74% of them appearing once. Sequencing input: peripheral blood. The receptor source for this set is a woman aged 80 or over with acute or convalescent COVID-19. CDR3s include the opening cysteine and the closing phenylalanine or tryptophan. The D gene is left open where the match is weak. Rows may omit the clone size; those that give it use once, few, many or a size class.

>.|.|TRBV2|TRBJ2-1
CASSVSYNEQFF
TGTGCCAGCAGTGTCAGCTACAATGAGCAGTTCTTC
>.|.|TRBV2|TRBJ2-5
CASSESGETQYF
TGTGCCAGCAGTGAAAGCGGAGAGACCCAGTACTTC
>TRBD1|few|TRBV30|TRBJ1-4
CACPTGENEKLFF
TGTGCCTGTCCGACAGGGGAGAATGAAAAACTGTTTTTT
>.|.|TRBV3-1/TRBV3-2|TRBJ1-5
CASSQLAGNSNQPQHF
TGTGCCAGCAGCCAATTAGCCGGAAATAGCAATCAGCCCCAGCATTTT
>TRBD1|once|TRBV6-5|TRBJ2-7
CASSTGGRYEQYF
TGTGCCAGCAGTACAGGGGGTAGGTACGAGCAGTACTTC
>TRBD2|.|TRBV14|TRBJ2-7
CASSQDWGLAGGEQYF
TGTGCCAGCAGCCAAGATTGGGGACTAGCGGGAGGCGAGCAGTACTTC
>.|few|TRBV11-2|TRBJ1-3
CASSLGTIGNTIYF
TGTGCCAGCAGCTTAGGGACAATTGGAAACACCATATATTTT
>.|many|TRBV27|TRBJ2-7
CASSFGSAATYEQYF
TGTGCCAGCAGTTTCGGGTCGGCCGCCACCTACGAGCAGTACTTC
>.|once|TRBV5-1|TRBJ1-1
CASSLVSWNTEAFF
TGCGCCAGCAGCTTGGTTTCGTGGAACACTGAAGCTTTCTTT
>.|.|TRBV5-1|TRBJ1-3
CASSLAGRVSGNTIYF
TGCGCCAGCAGCTTGGCAGGGAGGGTCTCTGGAAACACCATATATTTT
>TRBD1|.|TRBV6-6|TRBJ1-5
CASSWTGGEQPQHF
TGTGCCAGCAGTTGGACAGGTGGGGAGCAGCCCCAGCATTTT
>TRBD1|.|TRBV5-1|TRBJ2-2
CASSPDRGSTGELFF
TGCGCCAGCAGCCCGGACAGGGGAAGCACCGGGGAGCTGTTTTTT
>.|.|TRBV10-1|TRBJ2-3
CASSPRSGPQGRTDTQYF
TGCGCCAGCAGTCCCCGATCCGGGCCACAGGGTCGGACAGATACGCAGTATTTT
>TRBD2|.|TRBV5-1|TRBJ2-7
CASSLGTSGTEQYF
TGCGCCAGCAGCTTGGGGACTAGCGGGACCGAGCAGTACTTC
>.|once|TRBV4-3|TRBJ1-3
CASSQDTTGNTIYF
TGCGCCAGCAGCCAAGACACAACTGGAAACACCATATATTTT
>TRBD1|few|TRBV3-1/TRBV3-2|TRBJ2-5
CASSQDPGTGRETQYF
TGTGCCAGCAGCCAAGATCCCGGGACAGGGAGAGAGACCCAGTACTTC
>TRBD2|few|TRBV11-3|TRBJ2-3
CASSSSLLAGGQDTQYF
TGTGCCAGCAGCTCCTCCTTACTAGCGGGAGGGCAAGATACGCAGTATTTT
>TRBD1|.|TRBV6-1|TRBJ2-1
CASSEAQGLPYNEQFF
TGTGCCAGCAGTGAAGCACAGGGGCTGCCCTACAATGAGCAGTTCTTC
>.|once|TRBV6-1|TRBJ1-5
CASSESPGQIISNQPQHF
TGTGCCAGCAGTGAATCGCCGGGACAAATTATAAGCAATCAGCCCCAGCATTTT
>TRBD1|.|TRBV14|TRBJ1-6
CASSHPGQVGPYNSPLHF
TGTGCCAGCAGCCACCCTGGACAGGTTGGACCCTATAATTCACCCCTCCACTTT
>TRBD2|.|TRBV24-1|TRBJ2-3
CATSKGTSDTDTQYF
TGTGCCACCAGCAAAGGGACTAGCGATACAGATACGCAGTATTTT
>.|.|TRBV5-3|TRBJ2-1
CARSPPRGGFPSYNEQFF
TGTGCCAGAAGCCCCCCCCGTGGAGGCTTCCCATCCTACAATGAGCAGTTCTTC
>TRBD1|.|TRBV15|TRBJ2-3
CATRGGQGDRTDTQYF
TGTGCCACCAGAGGGGGACAGGGTGATCGCACAGATACGCAGTATTTT
>.|.|TRBV7-6|TRBJ2-1
CASGAAGGAGEQFF
TGTGCCAGCGGGGCAGCCGGAGGGGCTGGTGAGCAGTTCTTC
>TRBD1|once|TRBV10-3|TRBJ1-2
CAISESPGGDYGYTF
TGTGCCATCAGTGAGTCCCCAGGGGGCGACTATGGCTACACCTTC
>TRBD1|once|TRBV5-8|TRBJ1-1
CASSLGQGLGGAFF
TGTGCCAGCAGCTTGGGACAGGGGCTAGGAGGGGCTTTCTTT
>.|.|TRBV4-1|TRBJ2-6
CASSQDSGMYSGANVLTF
TGCGCCAGCAGCCAAGATTCAGGGATGTACTCTGGGGCCAACGTCCTGACTTTC
>.|.|TRBV29-1|TRBJ2-7
CSVVFHLGDYEQYF
TGCAGCGTTGTGTTCCACCTAGGGGACTACGAGCAGTACTTC
>.|.|TRBV21-1|TRBJ1-3
CASSTRDRIGNTIYF
TGTGCCAGCAGCACCCGGGACAGGATTGGAAACACCATATATTTT
>.|many|TRBV10-1|TRBJ1-1
CARFRDTEWTEAFF
TGCGCCAGGTTCCGGGACACGGAGTGGACTGAAGCTTTCTTT
>.|few|TRBV6-6|TRBJ1-3
CASSYSTSGSGNTIYF
TGTGCCAGCAGTTACTCGACATCTGGCTCTGGAAACACCATATATTTT
>TRBD2|.|TRBV5-4|TRBJ2-1
CASSPGGGLAVNEQFF
TGTGCCAGCAGCCCAGGGGGGGGACTAGCGGTCAATGAGCAGTTCTTC
>TRBD1|.|TRBV6-5|TRBJ1-1
CASSFQQGEAFF
TGTGCCAGCAGTTTTCAACAGGGGGAAGCTTTCTTT
>.|few|TRBV18|TRBJ2-7
CASSPTWAGSSYEQYF
TGTGCCAGCTCACCAACTTGGGCGGGTAGCTCCTACGAGCAGTACTTC
>.|.|TRBV27|TRBJ1-6
CASSLREPANSPLHF
TGTGCCAGCAGTTTAAGGGAGCCAGCTAATTCACCCCTCCACTTT
>TRBD1|.|TRBV7-2|TRBJ1-1
CASSRRDRGDTEAFF
TGTGCCAGCAGCCGGCGGGACAGGGGAGACACTGAAGCTTTCTTT
>.|.|TRBV5-1|TRBJ2-2
CASSLGGTSSTGELFF
TGCGCCAGCAGCTTGGGAGGGACAAGCAGCACCGGGGAGCTGTTTTTT
>.|.|TRBV29-1|TRBJ1-5
CSVEVRRGQPQHF
TGCAGCGTTGAAGTGCGAAGAGGCCAGCCCCAGCATTTT
>.|.|TRBV5-6|TRBJ1-3
CASSLRLVDSSGNTIYF
TGTGCCAGCAGCTTGCGGCTGGTCGACAGCTCTGGAAACACCATATATTTT
>TRBD1|.|TRBV11-2|TRBJ1-2
CASSFDGQGLNYGYTF
TGTGCCAGCAGCTTTGACGGACAGGGACTCAACTATGGCTACACCTTC
>TRBD1|.|TRBV4-3|TRBJ2-2
CASSHAGQGNTGELFF
TGCGCCAGCAGCCACGCGGGACAGGGGAACACCGGGGAGCTGTTTTTT
>.|.|TRBV14|TRBJ1-1
CASSRVSGSEAFF
TGTGCCAGCAGCCGGGTAAGCGGGTCTGAAGCTTTCTTT
>.|.|TRBV7-3|TRBJ2-5
CASSFTAQETQYF
TGTGCCAGCAGCTTTACAGCTCAAGAGACCCAGTACTTC
>.|.|TRBV3-1/TRBV3-2|TRBJ1-6
CASSQGFGDSYNSPLHF
TGTGCCAGCAGCCAAGGGTTCGGGGATTCCTATAATTCACCCCTCCACTTT
>TRBD2|.|TRBV9|TRBJ2-5
CASSVTSGRGETQYF
TGTGCCAGCAGCGTCACTAGCGGGAGGGGAGAGACCCAGTACTTC
>TRBD2|.|TRBV7-2|TRBJ2-7
CASSLVGGGNSYEQYF
TGTGCCAGCAGCTTAGTTGGCGGGGGTAACTCCTACGAGCAGTACTTC
>.|.|TRBV30|TRBJ1-3
CAWSPGLSGNTIYF
TGTGCCTGGAGTCCAGGGTTATCTGGAAACACCATATATTTT
>TRBD2|.|TRBV11-2|TRBJ2-5
CASSFAGVETQYF
TGTGCCAGCAGCTTTGCGGGAGTAGAGACCCAGTACTTC
>.|.|TRBV2|TRBJ1-6
CASRGDTGYSVHF
TGTGCCAGCAGGGGGGACACGGGCTATTCTGTCCACTTT
>TRBD2|few|TRBV6-5|TRBJ2-7
CASRSSGGKIEQYF
TGTGCCAGCAGAAGTAGCGGGGGGAAAATCGAGCAGTACTTC
>TRBD1|.|TRBV19|TRBJ1-1
CASIKGQGISAEAFF
TGTGCCAGTATCAAGGGACAGGGGATCTCGGCTGAAGCTTTCTTT
>TRBD1|.|TRBV19|TRBJ1-1
CASTNGTGGVWNTEAFF
TGTGCCAGTACCAACGGTACAGGGGGCGTTTGGAACACTGAAGCTTTCTTT
>.|.|TRBV29-1|TRBJ1-2
CSVVQFGYGYTF
TGCAGCGTTGTCCAGTTTGGCTATGGCTACACCTTC
>TRBD1|.|TRBV5-6|TRBJ2-2
CASSPIPGQGFSGELFF
TGTGCCAGCAGCCCAATTCCGGGACAGGGGTTTTCCGGGGAGCTGTTTTTT
>.|.|TRBV12-3/TRBV12-4|TRBJ1-2
CASSEDSNYGYTF
TGTGCCAGCAGTGAGGACAGTAACTATGGCTACACCTTC
>.|.|TRBV19|TRBJ2-7
CASSKAGSAYEQYF
TGTGCCAGTAGTAAGGCAGGGTCTGCCTACGAGCAGTACTTC
>.|.|TRBV4-3|TRBJ1-2
CASSQELQGFSDGYTF
TGCGCCAGCAGCCAAGAGTTACAGGGTTTTTCGGATGGCTACACCTTC